This TCR beta chain appears in the sequencing data of a study of blood T cell repertoires in COVID-19. Study-level information: The samples span acute and convalescent COVID-19 from the United States, Italy and Spain. PBMCs, B-cell-depleted T cells, or T cells provided the cDNA or gDNA that made up the material.

Original analysis: Researchers report that nucleated cell counts were estimated from reference gene primer amplification. Clones were sequenced by immunoSEQ multiplex PCR, and TCRdb holds only the in-frame ones, with some missing. D and trimming were read from the DNA, whereas the V and J calls and clone size are those reported in that table. The data hold 200,000 to 300,000 clones, with 80% to 85% observed a single time. The sample was peripheral blood. The receptor was isolated from a man aged 60 to 75 with acute or convalescent COVID-19.

The CDR3 DNA reads as TGCGCCAGCAGCTTGAACTTGAATGAAAAACTGTTTTTT. Amino acid sequence: CASSLNLNEKLFF. This chain uses TRBV5-1 with TRBJ1-4; no definite D call. Germline V CDR1 and CDR2: SGHRS, YFSETQ. CDR3 length: 13 residues. V lost 1 base, J lost 5 bases, and 6 bases lay in between.